The entry below gives a single T cell receptor (beta chain) sequence along with its context. Its matching antigen is unknown. The CDR3 loop spans 15 amino acids. Looked up from germline, CDR1 is MNHEY and CDR2 is SVGEGT. After removal of 5 bases from V and 6 bases from J, the junction contained 7 bases not matched to a gene. TCRdb independently ran MiXCR on the 5' RACE reads; one entry per CDR3 protein. The data contain about 350,000 distinct CDR3 sequences, under 30% of them singletons. The data derive from a study of T-cell memory formation after mild COVID-19. Findings and limits, study-wide: Pre-infection memory contained some responding clones, which suggested that cross-reactive memory had joined.

V usage is TRBV6-2 or TRBV6-3 and J usage is TRBJ2-2; 9 nucleotides line up with TRBD1. Sequenced material: PBMCs or a T cell subset sorted from them (not recorded which). The sequence derives from an adult woman who had mild COVID-19 (a few samples of this study predate the infection). Cell type and time point are not known. The CDR3 here is CASSNGTGFAGELFF. The CDR3 bases are TGTGCCAGCAGTAATGGGACAGGGTTTGCCGGGGAGCTGTTTTTT.